These 28 T cell receptor beta chains originate from one sample sequenced in a study of T cells in Graves' hyperthyroidism and ophthalmopathy. Amplification targeted TCR beta CDR3 regions from RNA transcripts. In the first-round RT-PCR of the TCR CDR3, the HTBI primer set was used. TCRdb called the multiplex PCR reads again in MiXCR, with one record for every CDR3 protein. Here the sample spans 300,000 to 400,000 distinct CDR3 sequences, roughly 14% being singletons. Input material: blood. The receptors come from a woman aged 60 to 75 with Graves' hyperthyroidism.

This clonotype has at least ten counts. The genes are TRBV3-1 and TRBJ2-7, with 12 positions matching TRBD2. The germline CDR1 and CDR2 sequences are LGHDT and YNNKEL (reference sequence). This CDR3 spans 15 amino acids. The V and J ends lost 1 base and 7 bases, in that order; junction bases with no gene match: 5. This chain's CDR3 is CASSQGLAGGREQYF. In nucleotides, the CDR3 is TGTGCCAGCAGCCAAGGGCTAGCGGGAGGGCGTGAGCAGTACTTC.

This clonotype was seen a few times. The J gene is TRBJ1-1, the V gene TRBV20-1, with TRBD1 as a possible D gene (6 bases). The CDR3 runs 13 residues. The germline V gene encodes CDR1 DFQATT and CDR2 SNEGSKA (reference sequence). The V end lost 6 bases, the J end lost 4 bases, and 15 bases lay between the germline ends. The CDR3 DNA is TGCAGTGCCAGGGGATTCCCGGGCACTGAAGCTTTCTTT. Encoded protein: CSARGFPGTEAFF.

This clonotype turned up a few times. This sequence joins TRBV6-2 or TRBV6-3 and TRBJ2-2; D is ambiguous. V lost 2 bases and J 15 bases, leaving 13 bases between the germline ends. Per germline, CDR1 MNHEY and CDR2 SVGEGT. The CDR3 contains 12 residues. CDR3 protein: CASSYEEPRVFF. In DNA, the CDR3 is TGTGCCAGCAGTTACGAGGAGCCACGGGTGTTTTTT.

Of note for this clonotype: This may arise from a read error, as a much more abundant clone is one base away. The CDR3 does not end in the conserved phenylalanine or tryptophan, so this is likely a read error. The chain has TRBV3-1 and TRBJ1-4; D is undetermined. Germline CDR1 LGHDT, CDR2 YNNKEL (reference sequence). This CDR3 is built from 14 residues. The V end lost 0 bases, the J end lost 5 bases, and 7 bases lay between the germline ends. DNA for the CDR3: TGTGCCAGCAGCCAAGAGGGAGTCAATGAAAAACTGTTTTCT. Its protein is CASSQEGVNEKLFS.

This clonotype has more than one count but fewer than ten. This chain joins TRBV19 and TRBJ2-1, with D unclear. This CDR3 is built from 15 residues. Germline CDR1 is LNHDA and CDR2 is SQIVND (reference sequence). V was shortened by 4 bases and J by 0 bases, with 10 bases between the two germline ends. The CDR3 DNA reads TGTGCCAGTAGTACCACAGTGAGCTCCTACAATGAGCAGTTCTTC. As protein: CASSTTVSSYNEQFF.

This clonotype was observed a few times. The chain carries TRBV11-2 and TRBJ2-1; 9 nucleotides agree with TRBD1. Germline V lookup: CDR1 SGHAT, CDR2 FQNNGV. V lost 1 base to trimming and J lost 16 bases; unmatched junction nucleotides: 5. The CDR3 is 12 amino acids. As DNA, the CDR3 is TGTGCCAGCAGCTTAGCGTCGGGACAGGGATTCTTC. This gives the protein CASSLASGQGFF.

The chain combines TRBV6-5 with TRBJ1-5; D remains ambiguous. This CDR3 is built from 17 residues. V was trimmed by 4 bases and J by 4 bases, leaving 20 bases between them. Germline V gene sequence: CDR1 MNHEY, CDR2 SVGAGI. The CDR3, as DNA: TGTGCCAGCAGTTTATGCCCCTCTATGGATCGAAATCAGCCCCAGCATTTT. It specifies CASSLCPSMDRNQPQHF.

This clonotype was detected only a few times. This sequence joins TRBV7-2 and TRBJ2-2; D is unclear. The germline V gene encodes CDR1 SGHTA and CDR2 FQGNSA. The CDR3 runs 13 residues. V was trimmed by 5 bases and J by 2 bases, leaving 6 bases between them. For the CDR3, the DNA is TGTGCCAGCAGCCACCTTAACACCGGGGAGCTGTTTTTT. Translating it yields CASSHLNTGELFF. The entire variable domain, with the rest obtained from reference TRBV7-2 and TRBJ2-2, is as follows: GAGVSQSPSNKVTEKGKDVELRCDPISGHTALYWYRQSLGQGLEFLIYFQGNSAPDKSGLPSDRFSAERTGGSVSTLTIQRTQQEDSAVYLCASSHLNTGELFFGEGSRLTVL.

The CDR3 sequence is CASSSGLAGVYEQYF. The CDR3 bases are TGCGCCAGCAGCTCCGGACTAGCGGGAGTCTACGAGCAGTACTTC. V gene TRBV5-1 combines with J gene TRBJ2-7; 13 nucleotides agree with TRBD2. V was clipped by 3 bases and J by 3 bases; unmatched bases: 3. CDR1 is SGHRS and CDR2 is YFSETQ in the germline V gene. This CDR3 is built from 15 residues.

This clonotype has only a few counts. One end of the junction fails to match germline, which may point to a read error. V usage is TRBV5-1 and J usage is TRBJ2-3; 8 nucleotides line up with TRBD2. The CDR3 spans 16 residues. Germline CDR1 is SGHRS and CDR2 is YFSETQ. The CDR3 DNA reads as TGCGCCAGCACCCGGTCGGCGGGGGGAAAGGCAGATGCGCAGTATTTT. Its translation is CASTRSAGGKADAQYF.

This clonotype occurred many times. The germline gene is not matched at one end of the junction; a read error may be the cause. The genes are TRBV12-3 or TRBV12-4 and TRBJ2-7; tentatively, D is TRBD1 (5 bases). The CDR3 contains 13 residues. DNA of the CDR3: TGCGCCAGCAGCCTCCGACAGTCCTACGAGCAGTACTTC. It specifies CASSLRQSYEQYF.

As to this clonotype: Just one base apart from a much larger clone, this may be a read error. The J gene is TRBJ1-4, the V gene TRBV7-9; 9 bases are a match to TRBD1. The CDR3 contains 15 residues. The ends lost 1 base at V and 8 bases at J; junction bases unmatched: 5. CDR1 and CDR2 (germline): SEHNR, FQNEAQ (reference sequence). CDR3 nucleotides: TGTGCCAGCAGCTTAGTGTGGACAGGGGTCGAAAAACTGTTTTTT. Its translation: CASSLVWTGVEKLFF.

The gene calls are TRBV5-5 and TRBJ2-7; 11 bases are a match to TRBD1. The germline V gene encodes CDR1 SGHKS and CDR2 YYEKEE (reference sequence). V lost 3 bases to trimming and J lost 3 bases; unmatched junction nucleotides: 5. The CDR3 loop spans 15 amino acids. The CDR3 loop is CASSWDRGIIYEQYF. The CDR3 region has the DNA TGTGCCAGCAGCTGGGACAGGGGGATCATCTACGAGCAGTACTTC.

This clonotype was recorded many times. The chain is built from TRBV28 and TRBJ2-3; 9 nucleotides line up with TRBD1. The CDR3 totals 13 residues. CDR1 and CDR2 from the germline V gene are MDHEN and SYDVKM. J was trimmed by 6 bases and V by 10 bases; bases with no gene match: 8. CDR3 nucleotides: TGTGCCACCCTTACAGGGGGCCGGGATACGCAGTATTTT. Translation: CATLTGGRDTQYF.

Regarding this clonotype: Possible read error: a much larger clone is one base away. The chain recombines TRBV5-1 with TRBJ1-1; 7 positions match TRBD1. CDR3 length equals 13 residues. Germline trimming cut 3 bases from V and 8 bases from J; bases unmatched to any gene: 7. Germline V gives CDR1 SGHRS, CDR2 YFSETQ. CDR3 nucleotide sequence: TGCGCCAGCAGCTGGGGTGGACAGGTGGAAGCTTTCTTT. Amino acids: CASSWGGQVEAFF.

This clonotype was detected ten times or more. The chain employs TRBV7-9 and TRBJ2-3; either TRBD1 or TRBD2 may fit D (6 bases each). V was shortened by 5 bases and J by 3 bases, with 18 bases between the two germline ends. This CDR3 has 16 amino acids. CDR1 and CDR2 (germline): SEHNR, FQNEAQ (reference sequence). Here the CDR3 reads CASSLGQTRRTDTQYF. CDR3 bases: TGTGCCAGCAGCCTCGGACAGACTAGGCGTACAGATACGCAGTATTTT. Filled out from reference TRBV7-9 and TRBJ2-3, the complete variable domain reads DTGVSQNPRHKITKRGQNVTFRCDPISEHNRLYWYRQTLGQGPEFLTYFQNEAQLEKSRLLSDRFSAERPKGSFSTLEIQRTEQGDSAMYLCASSLGQTRRTDTQYFGPGTRLTVL.

Remarks on this clonotype: This may arise from a read error, as a much more abundant clone is one base away. This chain links TRBV30 with TRBJ2-7, with D maybe TRBD1 (5 bases). With 4 bases removed from V and 0 bases from J, the gap between germline ends came to 22 bases. CDR1 is GTSNPN, CDR2 SVGIG, per germline (reference sequence). The CDR3 is made up of 17 amino acids. The CDR3 DNA reads TGTGCCTGGAAGCAGGGTGGCCGGAGTCGGAGCTCCTACGAGCAGTACTTC. It encodes CAWKQGGRSRSSYEQYF.

Of note for this clonotype: An end of the junction differs from the germline gene, which may be a read error. This chain joins TRBV4-1 and TRBJ2-1, with D possibly matching TRBD2 (7 bases). The CDR3 length is 16 residues. CDR1 is MGHRA and CDR2 is YSYEKL in the germline V gene. The CDR3 here is CASSRRGGGPVSEQFF. The DNA of the CDR3 is TGTGCCAGCAGCCGTAGGGGGGGAGGGCCGGTTAGTGAGCAGTTCTTC.

Ten or more counts support this clonotype. J is TRBJ1-5 and V is TRBV30; 7 bases are a match to TRBD1. This CDR3 region has 13 residues. Per germline, CDR1 GTSNPN and CDR2 SVGIG (reference sequence). The V segment lost 2 bases and the J segment 7 bases; nucleotides outside the gene matches: 5. CDR3: CAWSQGDGQPQHF. As DNA, the CDR3 is TGTGCCTGGAGTCAGGGGGATGGACAGCCCCAGCATTTT.

Note on this clonotype: Given a much more abundant clone one base away, this may be a read error. The chain employs TRBV19 and TRBJ2-5; 7 nucleotides align to TRBD1. The CDR3 is 16 residues long. V lost 3 bases and J lost 4; bases outside the gene matches: 11. CDR1 LNHDA and CDR2 SQIVND come from the germline V gene (reference sequence). The chain's CDR3 is CASSIQGQTQRETQYF. CDR3 nucleotide sequence: TGTGCCAGTAGTATTCAGGGACAGACCCAACGAGAGACCCAGTACTTC.

This rearrangement joins TRBV30 to TRBJ1-6; D ambiguous. The CDR3 totals 16 residues. Trimming removed 0 bases from V and 0 bases from J, with 9 bases in between. CDR1 is GTSNPN, CDR2 SVGIG, per germline (reference sequence). Here the CDR3 DNA reads TGTGCCTGGAGTGTATCGGAGGGCTCCTATAATTCACCCCTCCACTTT. Translated, it gives CAWSVSEGSYNSPLHF.

The V and J genes are TRBV14 and TRBJ1-2, with D hard to call. This CDR3 has 14 residues. Per the germline V gene, CDR1 is SGHDN and CDR2 is FVKESK. V lost 0 bases and J 2 bases, leaving 7 bases between the germline ends. The CDR3 loop is CASSQDLGNYGYTF. In nucleotides, the CDR3 is TGTGCCAGCAGCCAAGATTTAGGGAACTATGGCTACACCTTC.

In this sample, this clonotype turned up many times. The CDR3 here is CASSREGKQYF. CDR3 sequence (DNA): TGTGCCAGCAGCCGGGAGGGGAAGCAGTATTTT. The V call is TRBV5-6, the J call TRBJ2-3, with 8 bases fitting TRBD2. J gave up 11 bases and V 4 bases, and 3 bases lay outside the gene matches. Germline loops: CDR1 SGHDT, CDR2 YYEEEE. The CDR3 is 11 residues long.

This clonotype has ten or more counts. V gene TRBV10-3 combines with J gene TRBJ2-7, with 10 bases lining up with TRBD1. Germline V gene data show CDR1 as ENHRY and CDR2 as SYGVKD. The CDR3 has 17 residues. V was pared by 8 bases and J by 1 base, with 14 bases of the junction left unmatched. This CDR3 is CAIAPGQGRNKSYEQYF. The CDR3 DNA reads as TGTGCCATCGCCCCGGGACAGGGGCGTAATAAATCCTACGAGCAGTACTTC.

The J gene is TRBJ2-7, the V gene TRBV20-1; the match to TRBD2 covers 7 bases. V lost 3 bases and J lost 5; bases outside the gene matches: 4. The CDR3 is 12 amino acids. The germline CDR1 and CDR2 sequences are DFQATT and SNEGSKA (reference sequence). CDR3: CSARGGSDEQYF. CDR3 sequence (DNA): TGCAGTGCTAGGGGCGGGAGCGACGAGCAGTACTTC.

At least ten counts were recorded for this clonotype. The genes are TRBV7-9 and TRBJ2-1, with D unresolved. Between the trimmed V and J ends, which lost 1 base and 0 bases, there was a span of 7 bases. CDR3 length: 15 amino acids. In germline, CDR1 is SEHNR, CDR2 FQNEAQ (reference sequence). The CDR3 DNA is TGTGCCAGCAGCTTAGGGTTCATCTCCTACAATGAGCAGTTCTTC. Residues: CASSLGFISYNEQFF.

As to this clonotype: A much larger clone differs from this one at a single base, so this may be a read error. The final CDR3 position lacks the conserved phenylalanine or tryptophan, pointing to a likely read error. The chain employs TRBV24-1 and TRBJ2-2, with TRBD2 identical over 11 bases. The V gene end was trimmed by 3 bases and the J gene end by 5 bases; junction bases not matched to a gene: 7. The CDR3 loop spans 17 amino acids. Looked up from germline, CDR1 is KGHDR and CDR2 is SFDVKD. DNA for the CDR3: TGTGCCACCAGTGATGCGTCAATAGCGGGAGGGACCGGGGAGCTGTTTCTT. The encoded protein is CATSDASIAGGTGELFL.

Many counts were recorded for this clonotype. This chain connects TRBV7-9 to TRBJ1-1; 7 nucleotides agree with TRBD1. Trimming at V came to 2 bases and at J to 0 bases, leaving 6 bases not matched to a gene. The germline gives CDR1 SEHNR, CDR2 FQNEAQ (reference sequence). The CDR3 has 16 amino acids. The CDR3 spells CASSLQQGLLNTEAFF. The CDR3 DNA reads as TGTGCCAGCAGCTTACAACAGGGGCTTTTGAACACTGAAGCTTTCTTT.